Below, 15 T cell receptor beta chains from the same sample are listed, as sequenced in a study of shared clonotypes between healthy human individuals. The protocol was immunoSEQ multiplex PCR, while the TCRdb copy is restricted to in-frame clones and leaves out a portion. The repertoire holds around 2,000,000 clones, with roughly 96% as singletons. The sequencing sample was made of naive CD4+ T cells sorted from blood. This sample's subset: CD45RA+ positively selected. The source of these receptors is a man between 18 and 29 years old in good health.

The rearrangement uses TRBV11-3 and TRBJ2-1; 7 bases fit TRBD2. The CDR3 spans 14 residues. Losses at the gene ends were 6 bases for V and 4 bases for J; bases not matched to a gene: 6. Per germline, CDR1 SGHNT and CDR2 YENEEA. The CDR3 DNA reads as TGTGCCAGCAGTAGGGCTAGCGGATACAATGAGCAGTTCTTC. This gives the protein CASSRASGYNEQFF.

This CDR3 is CASSPGTGAEQYF. As DNA, the CDR3 is TGTGCCAGCTCACCCGGGACAGGGGCCGAGCAGTACTTC. The rearrangement links TRBV18 to TRBJ2-7; 10 bases match TRBD1. The V gene end was trimmed by 3 bases and the J gene end by 6 bases; junction bases not matched to a gene: 2. The germline CDR1 and CDR2 sequences are KGHSH and LQKENI. CDR3 length: 13 amino acids. The full variable domain, its missing parts supplied by reference TRBV18 and TRBJ2-7, is NAGVMQNPRHLVRRRGQEARLRCSPMKGHSHVYWYRQLPEEGLKFMVYLQKENIIDESGMPKERFSAEFPKEGPSILRIQQVVRGDSAAYFCASSPGTGAEQYFGPGTRLTVT.

The CDR3 nucleotides are TGTGCCAGCAGCCTGGGACAGGCAAACACTGAAGCTTTCTTT. Protein: CASSLGQANTEAFF. The chain employs TRBV6-1 and TRBJ1-1; 8 bases align to TRBD1. The V gene's germline CDR1 is MNHNS and CDR2 SASEGT. This CDR3 has 14 residues. J was trimmed by 2 bases and V by 6 bases; bases with no gene match: 5.

On this clone itself: This sample includes further DNA sequences coding for the same CDR3. The chain couples TRBV5-4 to TRBJ2-2; D call uncertain. CDR3 length: 14 amino acids. Germline CDR1 reads SGHNT; CDR2 reads YYREEE (reference sequence). The V and J ends lost 0 bases and 5 bases respectively, with 8 bases between them. The CDR3, as DNA: TGTGCCAGCAGCTTGGGTCTAGTAACCGGGGAGCTGTTTTTT. Its translation is CASSLGLVTGELFF.

The chain is built from TRBV27 and TRBJ2-7; D is uncertain. Trimming left V 4 bases short and J 0 bases short, with 7 bases between. This CDR3 is built from 13 residues. Germline V gene sequence: CDR1 MNHEY, CDR2 SMNVEV (reference sequence). DNA for the CDR3: TGTGCCAGCAGTTCCCGGCCCTCCTACGAGCAGTACTTC. Its translation is CASSSRPSYEQYF.

The V gene is TRBV20-1, the J gene TRBJ2-7, with D possibly matching TRBD1 (5 bases). Germline values: CDR1 DFQATT, CDR2 SNEGSKA (reference sequence). The CDR3 has 11 amino acids. V shed 3 bases and J shed 6 bases, with 9 bases lying between them. The CDR3 loop reads CSASPGLEQYF. The CDR3 nucleotides read TGCAGTGCTAGTCCAGGGCTCGAGCAGTACTTC.

This chain connects TRBV28 to TRBJ2-6; D not certain. Trimming stripped 6 bases from V and 3 bases from J, with 6 bases between. The CDR3 has 13 residues. Germline CDR1 is MDHEN and CDR2 is SYDVKM. The CDR3 bases are TGTGCCAGCAGGGAATATGGGGCCAACGTCCTGACTTTC. Translated: CASREYGANVLTF.

A single count supports this clone. Other DNA variants within this sample encode the same CDR3. J is TRBJ1-5 and V is TRBV18, with 9 positions matching TRBD1. Trimming at V came to 3 bases and at J to 5 bases, leaving 2 bases not matched to a gene. Germline CDR1 is KGHSH and CDR2 is LQKENI. CDR3 length: 14 residues. This CDR3 reads CASSPGQGDQPQHF. DNA for the CDR3: TGTGCCAGCTCACCGGGACAGGGAGATCAGCCCCAGCATTTT.

In this sample, this clone turned up once. The V and J genes are TRBV29-1 and TRBJ1-6, with D perhaps matching TRBD1 (6 bases). V was pared by 5 bases and J by 6 bases, with 17 bases between. Germline values: CDR1 SQVTM, CDR2 ANQGSEA. This CDR3 has 15 residues. CDR3 protein: CSVREGGQVNSPLHF. As DNA, the CDR3 is TGCAGCGTTCGCGAAGGGGGGCAGGTTAATTCACCCCTCCACTTT.

V is TRBV7-9 and J is TRBJ2-3; 7 nucleotides match TRBD2. The junction had 8 bases not matched to a gene; V was cut back by 1 base and J by 1 base. From germline, CDR1 is SEHNR and CDR2 FQNEAQ (reference sequence). The CDR3 runs to 17 residues. CDR3 coding DNA: TGTGCCAGCAGCTTAGTATTCGTTGCGGGGGGCACAGATACGCAGTATTTT. Protein product: CASSLVFVAGGTDTQYF.

This clone was detected only once. V gene TRBV19 combines with J gene TRBJ2-2, with 8 bases lining up with TRBD1. This CDR3 contains 15 residues. CDR1 and CDR2 (germline): LNHDA, SQIVND (reference sequence). Unmatched junction bases numbered 5, after V lost 5 bases and J lost 3 bases. The CDR3 DNA sequence: TGTGCCAGTAGTCCGGGACAGGCGCACACCGGGGAGCTGTTTTTT. Amino acids: CASSPGQAHTGELFF.

The rearrangement links TRBV10-3 to TRBJ1-1; D is undetermined. V lost 5 bases and J lost 0, with 16 bases in between. Germline V gives CDR1 ENHRY, CDR2 SYGVKD. The CDR3 length is 16 residues. The CDR3 region is CAISPSSVGMNTEAFF. The CDR3 coding sequence is TGTGCCATCAGTCCTAGTTCGGTCGGGATGAACACTGAAGCTTTCTTT.

The chain is built from TRBV28 and TRBJ1-2; no clear D gene. The CDR3 spans 15 residues. V was clipped by 1 base and J by 8 bases, with 17 bases between them. Germline V lookup: CDR1 MDHEN, CDR2 SYDVKM. The CDR3 nucleotides are TGTGCCAGCAGTTTATCCTCCCCCATACTGGGGGGCTACACCTTC. Its translation is CASSLSSPILGGYTF.

This clone was observed once. This chain links TRBV30 with TRBJ2-1; TRBD2 matches 10 bases. Trimming cost V 6 bases and J 7 bases; bases outside gene matches: 6. Per germline, CDR1 GTSNPN and CDR2 SVGIG (reference sequence). This CDR3 contains 13 residues. The CDR3 DNA follows: TGTGCCTGTTGGGGACTAGCGTCGAATGAGCAGTTCTTC. Translation: CACWGLASNEQFF. The full variable domain, completed using reference TRBV30 and TRBJ2-1, is SQTIHQWPATLVQPVGSPLSLECTVEGTSNPNLYWYRQAAGRGLQLLFYSVGIGQISSEVPQNLSASRPQDRQFILSSKKLLLSDSGFYLCACWGLASNEQFFGPGTRLTVL.

This chain uses TRBV7-9 with TRBJ1-3; D not resolved. Germline V CDR1 and CDR2: SEHNR, FQNEAQ (reference sequence). The CDR3 runs 16 residues. V lost 3 bases and J lost 0, with 12 bases in between. This CDR3 reads CASSLMEAISGNTIYF. CDR3 DNA sequence: TGTGCCAGCAGCTTGATGGAGGCAATCTCTGGAAACACCATATATTTT.